Presented here are 2 T cell receptor beta chains from one specimen sequenced in a study of T cell changes during pregnancy in multiple sclerosis. Measured with immunoSEQ multiplex PCR; TCRdb has only the in-frame clones, and not every one. The data hold about 93,000 clones, with 85% to 95% observed a single time. Sequenced here: peripheral blood, sampled after pregnancy. Receptors were obtained from a female donor with multiple sclerosis, enrolled in a pregnancy study.

The chain joins TRBV18 to TRBJ1-1, with 7 bases identical to TRBD1. Unmatched junction bases numbered 2, after V lost 2 bases and J lost 8 bases. CDR1 is KGHSH and CDR2 is LQKENI in the germline V gene. The CDR3 is 12 residues long. CDR3 protein: CASSPRGPEAFF. CDR3 bases: TGTGCCAGCTCACCAAGGGGGCCCGAAGCTTTCTTT. Combining the CDR3 with reference TRBV18 and TRBJ1-1 gives the whole variable domain NAGVMQNPRHLVRRRGQEARLRCSPMKGHSHVYWYRQLPEEGLKFMVYLQKENIIDESGMPKERFSAEFPKEGPSILRIQQVVRGDSAAYFCASSPRGPEAFFGQGTRLTVV.

This clone was seen just once. This sequence joins TRBV7-3 and TRBJ2-7; 7 positions agree with TRBD1. The CDR3 contains 16 residues. Germline loops: CDR1 SGHTA, CDR2 FQGTGA. Trimming cost V 4 bases and J 1 base; bases outside gene matches: 10. CDR3 DNA sequence: TGTGCCAGCAGCTCATTCGACCGGGACAGATCCTACGAGCAGTACTTC. The encoded protein is CASSSFDRDRSYEQYF.